One sample yielded the 15 T cell receptor beta chains listed below, sequenced in a study of shared clonotypes between healthy human individuals. This table comes from immunoSEQ multiplex PCR, and its TCRdb copy is limited to in-frame clones, with some not included. The table shows roughly 1.5 million clones, with roughly 98% occurring only once. The sample consisted of naive CD4+ T cells sorted from blood. The sample's subset: CD45RA+ positively selected. These receptors originate from a man younger than 40 in good health.

This rearrangement joins TRBV19 to TRBJ1-5; D remains unclear. The V gene lost 1 base and the J gene lost 7 bases, with 5 bases spanning the gap. From germline, CDR1 is LNHDA and CDR2 SQIVND (reference sequence). The CDR3 is made up of 12 amino acids. CDR3 in amino acids: CASSIVRQPQHF. The CDR3 DNA follows: TGTGCCAGTAGTATAGTAAGACAGCCCCAGCATTTT.

The V and J genes are TRBV7-2 and TRBJ1-5; D uncertain. CDR3 length: 13 amino acids. V lost 0 bases to trimming and J lost 7 bases, with 7 bases between them. Germline CDR1 SGHTA, CDR2 FQGNSA. CDR3 loop: CASSLALVQPQHF. The CDR3 nucleotides are TGTGCCAGCAGCTTAGCTCTGGTCCAGCCCCAGCATTTT. The full variable domain, in which reference TRBV7-2 and TRBJ1-5 provide the parts outside the CDR3, is GAGVSQSPSNKVTEKGKDVELRCDPISGHTALYWYRQSLGQGLEFLIYFQGNSAPDKSGLPSDRFSAERTGGSVSTLTIQRTQQEDSAVYLCASSLALVQPQHFGDGTRLSIL.

The rearrangement uses TRBV19 and TRBJ2-5; the D call may be TRBD1 or TRBD2 (5 bases each). CDR1 and CDR2 from the germline V gene are LNHDA and SQIVND (reference sequence). V shed 3 bases and J shed 7 bases, with 21 bases lying between them. This CDR3 region has 16 residues. CDR3 region: CASSIISGGRHGTQYF. Written as DNA, the CDR3 is TGTGCCAGTAGTATTATTTCTGGGGGTCGCCACGGGACCCAGTACTTC. Combining the CDR3 with reference TRBV19 and TRBJ2-5 gives the whole variable domain DGGITQSPKYLFRKEGQNVTLSCEQNLNHDAMYWYRQDPGQGLRLIYYSQIVNDFQKGDIAEGYSVSREKKESFPLTVTSAQKNPTAFYLCASSIISGGRHGTQYFGPGTRLLVL.

The gene calls are TRBV6-6 and TRBJ1-5; D may be TRBD1 (5 bases). The V gene's germline CDR1 is MNHNY and CDR2 SVGAGI (reference sequence). With 2 bases removed from V and 6 bases from J, the gap between germline ends came to 14 bases. The CDR3 has 15 amino acids. The CDR3 nucleotides read TGTGCCAGCAGTTACGTTCAGGGCTCTGGTCAGCCCCAGCATTTT. It codes for CASSYVQGSGQPQHF.

This sequence joins TRBV10-1 and TRBJ2-7, with TRBD2 as a possible D gene (5 bases). Per germline, CDR1 WNHNN and CDR2 SYGVQD (reference sequence). CDR3 length: 15 amino acids. The V end was cut by 7 bases, the J end by 2 bases, with 18 bases between. The CDR3 region has the DNA TGCGCCAGCACTCTCACACCCAGGAGGACCTACGAGCAGTACTTC. Residues: CASTLTPRRTYEQYF.

This clone has a handful of counts. Within the sample, other DNA sequences also encode this same CDR3. This chain uses TRBV7-9 with TRBJ2-3; no definite D call. This CDR3 comprises 11 residues. V shed 1 base and J shed 5 bases, with 1 base lying between them. Germline loops: CDR1 SEHNR, CDR2 FQNEAQ (reference sequence). The CDR3 spells CASSLEDTQYF. The CDR3 bases are TGTGCCAGCAGCTTAGAAGATACGCAGTATTTT.

This rearrangement joins TRBV2 to TRBJ1-3; D possibly corresponds to TRBD1 (5 bases). This CDR3 comprises 14 residues. Germline V gene lookup returns CDR1 SNHLY and CDR2 FYNNEI. V gave up 8 bases and J gave up 0 bases, with 11 bases separating them. CDR3 in DNA: TGTGCCAGCGGGGGACGGATCTCTGGAAACACCATATATTTT. This encodes CASGGRISGNTIYF.

CDR3 sequence (DNA): TGTGCCAGCAGTCCCCATGGAGTTGTCCAAGCTTTCTTT. Encoded protein: CASSPHGVVQAFF. The chain is built from TRBV27 and TRBJ1-1; D unclear. The CDR3 has 13 residues. The V gene lost 5 bases and the J gene lost 9 bases, with 16 bases spanning the gap. Germline lookup yields CDR1 MNHEY and CDR2 SMNVEV (reference sequence).

The V call is TRBV25-1, the J call TRBJ1-2, with a tentative D call TRBD1 (5 bases). Germline values: CDR1 MGHDK, CDR2 SYGVNS. The germline V and J ends were trimmed by 4 bases and 2 bases, with 14 bases remaining between them. This CDR3 is 15 amino acids long. CDR3 DNA sequence: TGTGCCAGCAGTGCCCACCGGGACTCCAACTATGGCTACACCTTC. Translation: CASSAHRDSNYGYTF.

The CDR3 spells CASSGTSGRGAGELFF. The CDR3 nucleotides are TGTGCCAGCAGCGGGACTAGCGGGAGAGGGGCCGGGGAGCTGTTTTTT. The chain employs TRBV6-6 and TRBJ2-2; 14 bases match TRBD2. CDR1 MNHNY and CDR2 SVGAGI come from the germline V gene (reference sequence). Trimming at V came to 6 bases and at J to 6 bases, leaving 6 bases not matched to a gene. The CDR3 runs to 16 residues.

The CDR3 sequence: CASSQIWGNTGELFF. For the CDR3, the DNA is TGTGCCAGCAGTCAGATCTGGGGGAACACCGGGGAGCTGTTTTTT. V gene TRBV27 combines with J gene TRBJ2-2; the D is unclear. V was cut by 5 bases and J by 1 base, with 11 bases left in between. The CDR3 is made up of 15 amino acids. Germline V lookup: CDR1 MNHEY, CDR2 SMNVEV (reference sequence).

This chain links TRBV27 with TRBJ1-2, with D unclear. The germline V and J ends were trimmed by 8 bases and 8 bases, with 18 bases remaining between them. Germline V gene lookup returns CDR1 MNHEY and CDR2 SMNVEV (reference sequence). This CDR3 spans 13 amino acids. The CDR3 sequence is CASGSADPKGYTF. DNA for the CDR3: TGTGCCAGCGGTTCAGCAGATCCGAAAGGCTACACCTTC.

The genes are TRBV6-1 and TRBJ1-2; TRBD1 agrees at 12 bases. V shed 0 bases, J shed 4 bases, and the junction held 3 bases outside the gene matches. This CDR3 has 16 amino acids. Germline-derived CDR1 and CDR2 are MNHNS and SASEGT. As DNA, the CDR3 is TGTGCCAGCAGTGAAGCTCCGGGACAGGGGGCCTATGGCTACACCTTC. Translation: CASSEAPGQGAYGYTF.

The chain uses TRBV19 and TRBJ1-5; no firm D call. The germline V and J ends were trimmed by 5 bases and 3 bases, with 8 bases remaining between them. CDR1 LNHDA and CDR2 SQIVND come from the germline V gene (reference sequence). CDR3 length equals 13 residues. CDR3 sequence: CASSHTNNQPQHF. For the CDR3, the DNA is TGTGCCAGTAGTCACACTAACAATCAGCCCCAGCATTTT.

The chain recombines TRBV7-6 with TRBJ2-7; TRBD2 might be the D (6 bases). In germline, CDR1 is SGHVS, CDR2 FNYEAQ. The CDR3 runs to 13 residues. V dropped 3 bases and J dropped 3 bases, with 9 bases sitting between them. CDR3 protein: CASSFGTDYEQYF. In DNA, the CDR3 is TGTGCCAGCAGCTTCGGGACTGACTACGAGCAGTACTTC.